One and the same sample provided the 10 T cell receptor beta chains below, sequenced in a study of blood T cells in healthy people across ages. The second PCR ran roughly 6 to 12 cycles with a sample-barcoded 5' primer and J-beta primers. One entry per CDR3 protein, called by TCRdb with MiXCR from the 5' RACE reads. The repertoire consists of 750,000 to 1,000,000 distinct CDR3 sequences, with almost 30% occurring once and the leading ten covering 10%. These same data were also listed under a study on T cells of mothers and their children.

The material sequenced was blood. The origin of the receptors is a woman aged 40 to 50 in good health.

V is TRBV24-1 and J is TRBJ2-5; D tentatively fits TRBD1 or TRBD2 (5 bases each). Germline values: CDR1 KGHDR, CDR2 SFDVKD. The CDR3 is made up of 13 amino acids. V was clipped by 5 bases and J by 11 bases, with 17 bases between them. CDR3 region: CATSGFGAEEQYF. CDR3 bases: TGTGCCACCAGTGGTTTCGGGGCGGAAGAGCAGTACTTC.

V gene TRBV28 combines with J gene TRBJ2-7; a weak D match, TRBD1 (6 bases). V was clipped by 11 bases and J by 5 bases, with 16 bases between them. CDR3 length: 12 residues. The germline V gene has CDR1 MDHEN and CDR2 SYDVKM. The CDR3 coding sequence is TGTGCCGCCGAAGGACAGAGGGACGAGCAGTACTTC. It specifies CAAEGQRDEQYF.

This clonotype has at least ten counts. The rearrangement links TRBV6-5 to TRBJ1-2; D gene uncertain. V shed 8 bases and J shed 4 bases, with 20 bases lying between them. Germline values: CDR1 MNHEY, CDR2 SVGAGI. The CDR3 sequence is 15 residues long. This CDR3 reads CASLNLKAKVYGYTF. The CDR3 region has the DNA TGTGCCAGCCTGAATCTTAAAGCGAAGGTCTATGGCTACACCTTC.

This clonotype was observed a handful of times. The rearrangement joins TRBV20-1 to TRBJ1-2, with D perhaps matching TRBD1 (6 bases). CDR1 DFQATT and CDR2 SNEGSKA come from the germline V gene (reference sequence). The CDR3 spans 15 residues. The V and J ends lost 3 bases and 1 base respectively, with 15 bases between them. The CDR3 here is CSASAQGSFNYGYTF. CDR3 coding DNA: TGCAGTGCTAGCGCCCAGGGGTCCTTTAACTATGGCTACACCTTC.

Worth noting for this clonotype: An end of the junction differs from the germline gene, which may be a read error. The rearrangement links TRBV7-7 to TRBJ2-2; perhaps TRBD2 as D (5 bases). CDR1 and CDR2 from the germline V gene are SSHAT and FNYEAQ (reference sequence). The CDR3 spans 18 residues. CDR3 sequence: CASSSISSLGLASGELFF. CDR3 nucleotides: TGTGCTAGCAGCTCCATCTCGTCCCTAGGGCTAGCATCCGGGGAGCTGTTTTTT. The whole variable domain, filled in from reference TRBV7-7 and TRBJ2-2, reads GAGVSQSPRYKVTKRGQDVTLRCDPISSHATLYWYQQALGQGPEFLTYFNYEAQPDKSGLPSDRFSAERPEGSISTLTIQRTEQRDSAMYRCASSSISSLGLASGELFFGEGSRLTVL.

In its sample, this clonotype was seen many times. The chain links TRBV11-2 to TRBJ2-7, with D possibly TRBD2 on 5 matching bases. The CDR3 sequence is 14 residues long. V was cut by 2 bases and J by 2 bases, with 10 bases left in between. Germline values: CDR1 SGHAT, CDR2 FQNNGV. Here the CDR3 DNA reads TGTGCCAGCAGCTTAAACGAGGGCCCCTACGAGCAGTACTTC. Amino acids: CASSLNEGPYEQYF.

There are a few counts of this clonotype. This rearrangement joins TRBV12-5 to TRBJ2-2; the match to TRBD2 covers 7 bases. The CDR3 totals 20 residues. The V gene end was trimmed by 4 bases and the J gene end by 2 bases; junction bases not matched to a gene: 19. Germline V CDR1 and CDR2: LGHNT, FRNRAP. The CDR3 DNA reads TGTGCTAGTGGTTCGCGAGGCCCTGGGGGGGATCACACCAACACCGGGGAGCTGTTTTTT. It is translated as CASGSRGPGGDHTNTGELFF. Filled out from reference TRBV12-5 and TRBJ2-2, the complete variable domain reads DARVTQTPRHKVTEMGQEVTMRCQPILGHNTVFWYRQTMMQGLELLAYFRNRAPLDDSGMPKDRFSAEMPDATLATLKIQPSEPRDSAVYFCASGSRGPGGDHTNTGELFFGEGSRLTVL.

This clonotype came up a few times. The chain carries TRBV3-1 and TRBJ2-5, with a possible D match to TRBD1 (6 bases). The CDR3 totals 16 residues. V lost 6 bases and J lost 2, with 19 bases in between. Germline CDR1 is LGHDT and CDR2 is YNNKEL (reference sequence). The CDR3 region is CASSRLYRTEQETQYF. CDR3 DNA: TGTGCCAGCAGTCGCCTCTACAGGACAGAACAAGAGACCCAGTACTTC.

This clonotype has just a few counts. This rearrangement joins TRBV20-1 to TRBJ1-5, with D tentatively TRBD1 (5 bases). The CDR3 consists of 15 residues. V was trimmed by 0 bases and J by 3 bases, leaving 12 bases between them. Looked up from germline, CDR1 is DFQATT and CDR2 is SNEGSKA (reference sequence). CDR3 coding DNA: TGCAGTGCTAGAGATCAGGTCAGGGCCAATCAGCCCCAGCATTTT. Residues: CSARDQVRANQPQHF.

The chain combines TRBV12-5 with TRBJ2-3, with D possibly matching TRBD2 (5 bases). Germline lookup yields CDR1 LGHNT and CDR2 FRNRAP. This CDR3 is built from 13 residues. Between the trimmed V and J ends, which lost 7 bases and 1 base, there was a span of 9 bases. For the CDR3, the DNA is TGTGCTAGTGTCTTCGGGGGCACAGATACGCAGTATTTT. Protein product: CASVFGGTDTQYF.